These 26 T cell receptor beta chains originate from one sample sequenced in a study of T cells after yellow fever vaccination. TCRdb reprocessed the 5' RACE reads with MiXCR, giving one entry per CDR3 protein. This table has over 300,000 distinct CDR3 sequences, around 6.8% appearing once. Sequences were derived from PBMCs, sampled roughly 46 days after the first yellow fever vaccination. The source is a man aged 18 to 29 who received the YFV17D yellow fever vaccine.

This clonotype turned up a few times. This chain connects TRBV9 to TRBJ1-5, with D unresolved. V gave up 0 bases and J gave up 6 bases, with 7 bases separating them. Germline V gene sequence: CDR1 SGDLS, CDR2 YYNGEE. The CDR3 is 13 residues long. CDR3 bases: TGTGCCAGCAGCGTAGGGGGAAGTCAGCCCCAGCATTTT. Translated: CASSVGGSQPQHF.

This rearrangement joins TRBV7-2 to TRBJ2-4; D call uncertain. V shed 4 bases and J shed 15 bases, with 19 bases lying between them. The CDR3 runs 13 residues. Per germline, CDR1 SGHTA and CDR2 FQGNSA. CDR3 loop: CASSSSTTPPGYF. Written as DNA, the CDR3 is TGTGCCAGCAGCTCCAGTACTACCCCCCCTGGGTACTTC.

In this sample, this clonotype turned up a few times. V usage is TRBV5-1 and J usage is TRBJ2-4; 8 bases align to TRBD2. Germline V gives CDR1 SGHRS, CDR2 YFSETQ. With V trimmed by 7 bases and J by 3 bases, 6 bases remained unmatched. This CDR3 has 14 residues. The CDR3 spells CASAAGGGKNIQYF. DNA of the CDR3: TGCGCCAGCGCGGCGGGAGGAGGCAAAAACATTCAGTACTTC. Together with reference TRBV5-1 and TRBJ2-4, the CDR3 gives the full variable domain: KAGVTQTPRYLIKTRGQQVTLSCSPISGHRSVSWYQQTPGQGLQFLFEYFSETQRNKGNFPGRFSGRQFSNSRSEMNVSTLELGDSALYLCASAAGGGKNIQYFGAGTRLSVL.

This clonotype was picked up many times. The rearrangement links TRBV7-2 to TRBJ2-7; D remains unclear. The CDR3 runs to 11 residues. In germline, CDR1 is SGHTA, CDR2 FQGNSA. The V end was cut by 6 bases, the J end by 2 bases, with 5 bases between. The CDR3 DNA follows: TGTGCCAGCAGTTCCCCCTACGAGCAGTACTTC. Amino acids: CASSSPYEQYF.

A few counts support this clonotype. The rearrangement links TRBV15 to TRBJ1-1, with a tentative D call TRBD1 (5 bases). CDR1 and CDR2 (germline): LNHNV, YYDKDF (reference sequence). The CDR3 is 15 amino acids. Trimming removed 3 bases at V and 3 bases at J, with 14 bases between. The CDR3 loop is CATSSSSRVDTEAFF. The DNA for the CDR3 is TGTGCCACCAGCAGCTCGTCCAGGGTAGACACTGAAGCTTTCTTT.

This clonotype was detected ten times or more. The V call is TRBV7-2, the J call TRBJ2-7, with no clear D. CDR3 length: 11 amino acids. With 4 bases removed from V and 3 bases from J, the gap between germline ends came to 4 bases. The germline CDR1 and CDR2 sequences are SGHTA and FQGNSA. The DNA for the CDR3 is TGTGCCAGCAGCTGGGACTACGAGCAGTACTTC. Amino acid sequence: CASSWDYEQYF.

This clonotype showed up many times. J is TRBJ2-2 and V is TRBV12-3 or TRBV12-4; D gene uncertain. The CDR3 runs 13 residues. The ends were cut back, 2 bases at V and 6 bases at J, with 7 bases in the middle. In DNA form, the CDR3 reads TGTGCCAGCAGTTTAAGGGTAGCCGGGGAGCTGTTTTTT. Protein: CASSLRVAGELFF.

The gene calls are TRBV5-1 and TRBJ2-1; TRBD1 aligns across 9 bases. V lost 4 bases, J lost 3 bases, and 8 bases stayed unmatched. The CDR3 is made up of 16 amino acids. The germline V gene encodes CDR1 SGHRS and CDR2 YFSETQ. CDR3 sequence: CASSLIGTGYYNEQFF. DNA for the CDR3: TGCGCCAGCAGCCTGATCGGGACAGGGTACTACAATGAGCAGTTCTTC. The full variable domain, completed using reference TRBV5-1 and TRBJ2-1, is KAGVTQTPRYLIKTRGQQVTLSCSPISGHRSVSWYQQTPGQGLQFLFEYFSETQRNKGNFPGRFSGRQFSNSRSEMNVSTLELGDSALYLCASSLIGTGYYNEQFFGPGTRLTVL.

This clonotype has at least ten counts. This chain joins TRBV10-3 and TRBJ1-1, with 7 bases aligning to TRBD1. Germline values: CDR1 ENHRY, CDR2 SYGVKD. CDR3 length: 16 amino acids. With V trimmed by 0 bases and J by 1 base, 5 bases remained unmatched. CDR3 loop: CAISESEGAANTEAFF. CDR3 in DNA: TGTGCCATCAGTGAGTCGGAGGGGGCAGCGAACACTGAAGCTTTCTTT.

The sample holds a few counts of this clonotype. This chain joins TRBV4-2 and TRBJ1-6, with TRBD1 as a possible D gene (5 bases). CDR3 length: 22 residues. V was shortened by 1 base and J by 0 bases, with 25 bases between the two germline ends. Germline V lookup: CDR1 LGHNA, CDR2 YNFKEQ. Here the CDR3 DNA reads TGTGCCAGCAGCCAAGGGCCCCGGGGGACGCTTTCATCCAGCTCCTATAATTCACCCCTCCACTTT. Its translation: CASSQGPRGTLSSSSYNSPLHF.

There are a few counts of this clonotype. CDR3 nucleotide sequence: TGCGCCAGCAGCTTGCTACAGATGAACACTGAAGCTTTCTTT. Translated, it gives CASSLLQMNTEAFF. The chain combines TRBV5-1 with TRBJ1-1; D gene unclear. In germline, CDR1 is SGHRS, CDR2 YFSETQ. The CDR3 sequence is 14 residues long. V shed 1 base and J shed 0 bases, with 7 bases lying between them.

This clonotype showed up just a few times. The V call is TRBV5-1, the J call TRBJ1-2; D call uncertain. Germline V gene lookup returns CDR1 SGHRS and CDR2 YFSETQ. The V gene lost 4 bases and the J gene lost 0 bases, with 7 bases spanning the gap. The CDR3 is made up of 13 amino acids. The CDR3, as DNA: TGCGCCAGCAGCAGGGCACCTAACTATGGCTACACCTTC. Its translation: CASSRAPNYGYTF.

This clonotype has a count of ten or more. The CDR3 DNA sequence: TGTGCCAGCAGTATCGGGGCAACGGGGGATACGCAGTATTTT. It yields the protein CASSIGATGDTQYF. The chain is built from TRBV28 and TRBJ2-3, with D perhaps assigned TRBD1 or TRBD2 (5 bases each). From germline, CDR1 is MDHEN and CDR2 SYDVKM. CDR3 length equals 14 residues. Between the trimmed V and J ends, which lost 5 bases and 6 bases, there was a span of 15 bases.

This clonotype has a count of ten or more. V usage is TRBV7-2 and J usage is TRBJ2-3, with 9 bases matching TRBD2. This CDR3 has 15 amino acids. V dropped 3 bases and J dropped 4; count of bases not matched to a gene: 5. Germline CDR1 is SGHTA and CDR2 is FQGNSA. CDR3 nucleotide sequence: TGTGCCAGCAGCTTGAGCGGGGGGAACGCAGATACGCAGTATTTT. This sequence encodes CASSLSGGNADTQYF. Full variable domain (missing parts from reference TRBV7-2 and TRBJ2-3): GAGVSQSPSNKVTEKGKDVELRCDPISGHTALYWYRQSLGQGLEFLIYFQGNSAPDKSGLPSDRFSAERTGGSVSTLTIQRTQQEDSAVYLCASSLSGGNADTQYFGPGTRLTVL.

In this sample, this clonotype turned up many times. The chain combines TRBV12-3 or TRBV12-4 with TRBJ2-7; 7 positions match TRBD1. The CDR3 has 15 residues. With 2 bases clipped from V and 0 bases from J, the junction kept 4 bases outside the gene matches. CDR3 nucleotides: TGTGCCAGCAGTTTATACGGGACAGCCTCCTACGAGCAGTACTTC. It translates to CASSLYGTASYEQYF.

This clonotype has at least ten counts. The V call is TRBV7-2, the J call TRBJ1-2; tentative D call: TRBD1 (5 bases). Germline V gives CDR1 SGHTA, CDR2 FQGNSA. The CDR3 extends over 14 amino acids. V lost 2 bases to trimming and J lost 2 bases, with 9 bases between them. The CDR3 sequence is CASSLRRQNYGYTF. The DNA of the CDR3 is TGTGCCAGCAGCTTAAGGAGACAGAACTATGGCTACACCTTC.

The rearrangement joins TRBV5-1 to TRBJ1-2; D is uncertain. There are 14 residues in the CDR3. Per the germline V gene, CDR1 is SGHRS and CDR2 is YFSETQ. Trimming left V 1 base short and J 2 bases short, with 9 bases between. For the CDR3, the DNA is TGCGCCAGCAGCTTGAGATCGGGGAACTATGGCTACACCTTC. Translating gives CASSLRSGNYGYTF.

This clonotype has at least ten counts. The chain employs TRBV5-1 and TRBJ2-7; no reliable D call. V lost 2 bases and J lost 5, with 5 bases in between. The germline V gene has CDR1 SGHRS and CDR2 YFSETQ. This CDR3 has 11 residues. The CDR3, as DNA: TGCGCCAGCAGCTTAAGCCACGAGCAGTACTTC. It specifies CASSLSHEQYF.

The V call is TRBV20-1, the J call TRBJ2-3, with TRBD2 as a possible D gene (6 bases). Germline lookup yields CDR1 DFQATT and CDR2 SNEGSKA (reference sequence). CDR3 length: 12 amino acids. V was pared by 7 bases and J by 0 bases, with 8 bases between. The CDR3 DNA reads as TGCAGTGGGCGGGGTAGCACAGATACGCAGTATTTT. This encodes CSGRGSTDTQYF.

This clonotype turned up a few times. This chain connects TRBV19 to TRBJ2-6; TRBD2 might be the D (5 bases). The CDR3 covers 16 residues. V dropped 3 bases and J dropped 0 bases, with 9 bases sitting between them. Germline CDR1 and CDR2: LNHDA and SQIVND (reference sequence). The CDR3 loop reads CASSIRGTSGANVLTF. The CDR3 DNA is TGTGCCAGTAGTATTCGGGGAACCTCTGGGGCCAACGTCCTGACTTTC.

CDR3 sequence (DNA): TGCAGTGCTAGTTTCTCCAGGGTCGTTGGTACTGAAGCTTTCTTT. Residues: CSASFSRVVGTEAFF. V is TRBV20-1 and J is TRBJ1-1; D may be TRBD1 (5 bases). The CDR3 is made up of 15 amino acids. From germline, CDR1 is DFQATT and CDR2 SNEGSKA (reference sequence). V was cut by 3 bases and J by 5 bases, with 19 bases left in between.

This clonotype showed up just a few times. The genes are TRBV5-1 and TRBJ2-5; D ambiguous. The V end lost 2 bases, the J end lost 1 base, and 12 bases lay between the germline ends. This CDR3 contains 15 residues. The germline V gene has CDR1 SGHRS and CDR2 YFSETQ. The CDR3 reads CASSFFSPFQETQYF. The DNA of the CDR3 is TGCGCCAGCAGCTTTTTCAGTCCCTTCCAAGAGACCCAGTACTTC.

This clonotype appeared many times. V usage is TRBV5-1 and J usage is TRBJ2-2; 7 bases fit TRBD2. V shed 1 base and J 6 bases; nucleotides not matched to a gene: 6. The germline CDR1 and CDR2 sequences are SGHRS and YFSETQ. The CDR3 has 15 residues. The CDR3 DNA sequence: TGCGCCAGCAGCTTGTCACTTCGGGGGGCCGGGGAGCTGTTTTTT. As protein: CASSLSLRGAGELFF.

The chain has TRBV27 and TRBJ1-2, with D unresolved. Trimming left V 5 bases short and J 4 bases short, with 11 bases between. Germline V lookup: CDR1 MNHEY, CDR2 SMNVEV (reference sequence). The CDR3 spans 13 residues. The CDR3 DNA sequence: TGTGCCAGCAGTCCAAGGGTGAGCTATGGCTACACCTTC. Translation: CASSPRVSYGYTF.

This clonotype was counted between two and nine times. This rearrangement joins TRBV14 to TRBJ1-1; D is unresolved. V was shortened by 1 base and J by 7 bases, with 10 bases between the two germline ends. The CDR3 contains 13 residues. Germline CDR1 reads SGHDN; CDR2 reads FVKESK. CDR3 DNA: TGTGCCAGCAGCCAAGGACGGACCTATGAAGCTTTCTTT. Translating gives CASSQGRTYEAFF.

This clonotype was seen ten or more times. This chain joins TRBV30 and TRBJ2-7; maybe TRBD1 (5 bases). V was clipped by 7 bases and J by 4 bases, with 11 bases between them. The CDR3 has 11 amino acids. Germline CDR1 GTSNPN, CDR2 SVGIG (reference sequence). CDR3 sequence (DNA): TGTGCCTTGGCGACAGTTTACGAGCAGTACTTC. Translated: CALATVYEQYF. Complete variable domain (other parts from reference TRBV30 and TRBJ2-7): SQTIHQWPATLVQPVGSPLSLECTVEGTSNPNLYWYRQAAGRGLQLLFYSVGIGQISSEVPQNLSASRPQDRQFILSSKKLLLSDSGFYLCALATVYEQYFGPGTRLTVT.